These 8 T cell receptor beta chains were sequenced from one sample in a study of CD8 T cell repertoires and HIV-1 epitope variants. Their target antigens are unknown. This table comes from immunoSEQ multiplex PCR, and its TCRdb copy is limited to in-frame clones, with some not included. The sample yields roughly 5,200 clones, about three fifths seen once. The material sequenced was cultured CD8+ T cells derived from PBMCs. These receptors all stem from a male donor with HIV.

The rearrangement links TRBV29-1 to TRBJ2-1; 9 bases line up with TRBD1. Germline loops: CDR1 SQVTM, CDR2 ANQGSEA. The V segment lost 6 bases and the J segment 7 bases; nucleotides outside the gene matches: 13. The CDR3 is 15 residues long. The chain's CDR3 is CSVHSGQGSLNEQFF. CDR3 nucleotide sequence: TGCAGCGTCCACTCAGGACAGGGGTCGCTGAATGAGCAGTTCTTC.

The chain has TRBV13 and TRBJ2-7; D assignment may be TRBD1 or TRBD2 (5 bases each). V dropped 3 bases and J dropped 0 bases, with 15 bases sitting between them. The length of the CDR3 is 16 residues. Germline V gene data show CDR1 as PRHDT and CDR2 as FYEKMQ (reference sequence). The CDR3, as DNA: TGTGCCAGCAGCTTGGGACCGCCGACTGCCTCCTACGAGCAGTACTTC. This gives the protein CASSLGPPTASYEQYF.

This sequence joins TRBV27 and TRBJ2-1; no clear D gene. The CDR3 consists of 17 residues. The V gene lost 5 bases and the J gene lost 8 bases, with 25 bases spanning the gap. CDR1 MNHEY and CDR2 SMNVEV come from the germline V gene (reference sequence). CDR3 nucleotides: TGTGCCAGCAGTACCTCCCTCGACTCCCCGGAAGTCCATGAGCAGTTCTTC. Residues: CASSTSLDSPEVHEQFF.

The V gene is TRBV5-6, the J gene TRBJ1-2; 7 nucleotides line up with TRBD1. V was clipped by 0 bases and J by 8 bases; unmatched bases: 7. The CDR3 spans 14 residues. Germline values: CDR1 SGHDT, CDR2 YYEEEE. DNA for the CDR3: TGTGCCAGCAGCTTGGGGGACAGCGTTTGGGGCTACACCTTC. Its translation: CASSLGDSVWGYTF.

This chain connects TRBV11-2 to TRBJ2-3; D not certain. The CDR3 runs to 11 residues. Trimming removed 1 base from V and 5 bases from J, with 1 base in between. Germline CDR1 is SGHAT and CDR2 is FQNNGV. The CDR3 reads CASSLGDTQYF. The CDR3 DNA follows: TGTGCCAGCAGCTTAGGAGATACGCAGTATTTT.

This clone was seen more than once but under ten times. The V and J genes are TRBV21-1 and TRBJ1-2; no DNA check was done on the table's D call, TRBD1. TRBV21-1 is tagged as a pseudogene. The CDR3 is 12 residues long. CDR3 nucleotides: TGTGCCAGCAGCAAACCCCTGGGCTTATACACCTTC. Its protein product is CASSKPLGLYTF.

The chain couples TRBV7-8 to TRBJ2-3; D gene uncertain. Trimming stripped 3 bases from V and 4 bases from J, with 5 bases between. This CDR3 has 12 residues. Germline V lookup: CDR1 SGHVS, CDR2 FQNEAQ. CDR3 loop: CASSFLSDTQYF. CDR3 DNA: TGTGCCAGCAGCTTTCTATCAGATACGCAGTATTTT. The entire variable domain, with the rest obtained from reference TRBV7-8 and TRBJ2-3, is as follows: GAGVSQSPRYKVAKRGQDVALRCDPISGHVSLFWYQQALGQGPEFLTYFQNEAQLDKSGLPSDRFFAERPEGSVSTLKIQRTQQEDSAVYLCASSFLSDTQYFGPGTRLTVL.

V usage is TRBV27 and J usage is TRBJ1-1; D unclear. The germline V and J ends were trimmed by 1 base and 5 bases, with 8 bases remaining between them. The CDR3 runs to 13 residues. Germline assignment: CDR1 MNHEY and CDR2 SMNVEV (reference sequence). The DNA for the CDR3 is TGTGCCAGCAGTTTATTACCGGGAACTGAAGCTTTCTTT. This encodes CASSLLPGTEAFF.